This entry describes one T cell receptor (beta chain). This specimen belongs to a study of blood T cell repertoires in COVID-19. Study summary: The study drew acute and convalescent COVID-19 samples from the United States, Italy and Spain.

The CDR3 loop spans 15 amino acids. Germline V gene data show CDR1 as SNHLY and CDR2 as FYNNEI. V was pared by 7 bases and J by 4 bases, with 9 bases of the junction left unmatched. The assay was immunoSEQ multiplex PCR, and TCRdb's table has in-frame clones only and misses some. The table lists over 200,000 clones, over 70% of them singletons. The chain links TRBV2 to TRBJ2-3; 9 bases fit TRBD2. The specimen sequenced was peripheral blood. The sequence was obtained from a man at least 80 years old with acute or convalescent COVID-19. The CDR3 spells CASIDLRGGADTQYF. In DNA, the CDR3 is TGTGCCAGCATAGATCTGCGGGGGGGGGCAGATACGCAGTATTTT.